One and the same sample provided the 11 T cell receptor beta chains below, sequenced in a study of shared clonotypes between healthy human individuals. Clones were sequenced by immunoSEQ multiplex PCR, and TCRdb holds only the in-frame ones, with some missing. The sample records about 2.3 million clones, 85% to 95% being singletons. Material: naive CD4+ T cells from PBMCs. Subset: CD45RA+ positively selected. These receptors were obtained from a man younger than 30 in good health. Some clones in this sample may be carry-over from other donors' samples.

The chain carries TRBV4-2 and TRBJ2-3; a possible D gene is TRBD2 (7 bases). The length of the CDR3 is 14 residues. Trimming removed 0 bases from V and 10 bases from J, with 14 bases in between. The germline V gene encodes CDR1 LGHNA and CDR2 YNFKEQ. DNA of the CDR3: TGTGCCAGCAGCCAAGATCAGCAGGGGAGGGCGCAGTATTTT. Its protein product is CASSQDQQGRAQYF.

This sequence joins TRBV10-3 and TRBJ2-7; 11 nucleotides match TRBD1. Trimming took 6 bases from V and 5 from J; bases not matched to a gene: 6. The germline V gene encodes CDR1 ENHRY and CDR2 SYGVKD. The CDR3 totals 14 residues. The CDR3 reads CAIRGGQGEHEQYF. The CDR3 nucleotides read TGTGCCATCAGGGGGGGACAGGGGGAGCACGAGCAGTACTTC.

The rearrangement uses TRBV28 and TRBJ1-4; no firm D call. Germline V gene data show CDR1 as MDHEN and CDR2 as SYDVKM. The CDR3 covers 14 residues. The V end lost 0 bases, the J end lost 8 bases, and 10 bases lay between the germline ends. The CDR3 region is CASSLWLGREKLFF. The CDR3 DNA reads TGTGCCAGCAGTTTATGGTTAGGTCGGGAAAAACTGTTTTTT.

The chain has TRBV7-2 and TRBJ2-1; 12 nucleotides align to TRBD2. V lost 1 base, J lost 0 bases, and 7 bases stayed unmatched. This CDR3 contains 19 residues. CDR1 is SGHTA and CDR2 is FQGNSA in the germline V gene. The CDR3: CASSLGTSGTLSSYNEQFF. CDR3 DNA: TGTGCCAGCAGCTTAGGGACTAGCGGGACCTTAAGCTCCTACAATGAGCAGTTCTTC.

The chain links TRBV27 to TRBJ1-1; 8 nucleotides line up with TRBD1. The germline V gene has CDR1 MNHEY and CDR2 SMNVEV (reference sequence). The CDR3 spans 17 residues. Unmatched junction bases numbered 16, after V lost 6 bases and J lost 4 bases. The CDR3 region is CASRTDRGEGYGTEAFF. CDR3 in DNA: TGTGCCAGCAGGACCGACAGGGGAGAGGGGTATGGCACTGAAGCTTTCTTT.

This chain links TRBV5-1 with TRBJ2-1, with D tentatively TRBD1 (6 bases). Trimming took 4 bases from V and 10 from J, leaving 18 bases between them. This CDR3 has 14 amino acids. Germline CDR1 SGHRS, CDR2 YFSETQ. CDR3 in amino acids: CASSPQDRNGEQFF. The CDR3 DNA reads TGCGCCAGCAGCCCGCAGGACAGAAATGGGGAGCAGTTCTTC.

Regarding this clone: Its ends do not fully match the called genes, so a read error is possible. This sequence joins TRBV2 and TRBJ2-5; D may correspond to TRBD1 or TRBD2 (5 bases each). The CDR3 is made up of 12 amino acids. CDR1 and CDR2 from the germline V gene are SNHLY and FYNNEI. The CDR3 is CASNPPGSRVNF. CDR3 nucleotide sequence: TGTGCCAGCAACCCCCCTGGGAGCAGGGTGAACTTC.

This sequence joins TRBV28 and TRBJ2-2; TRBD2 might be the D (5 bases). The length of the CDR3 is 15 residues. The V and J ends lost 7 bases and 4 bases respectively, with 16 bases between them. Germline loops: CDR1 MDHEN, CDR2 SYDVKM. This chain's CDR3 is CASTPPRRSTGELFF. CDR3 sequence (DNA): TGTGCCAGCACCCCACCGAGGAGGAGCACCGGGGAGCTGTTTTTT.

CDR3 protein: CASSLPGVEQYF. The CDR3 nucleotides are TGCGCCAGCAGCCTCCCAGGGGTCGAGCAGTACTTC. The rearrangement uses TRBV5-1 and TRBJ2-7, with TRBD1 as a possible D gene (6 bases). Trimming removed 4 bases from V and 6 bases from J, with 11 bases in between. CDR1 and CDR2 (germline): SGHRS, YFSETQ. This CDR3 has 12 amino acids. The full variable domain, with the rest looked up from reference TRBV5-1 and TRBJ2-7, is KAGVTQTPRYLIKTRGQQVTLSCSPISGHRSVSWYQQTPGQGLQFLFEYFSETQRNKGNFPGRFSGRQFSNSRSEMNVSTLELGDSALYLCASSLPGVEQYFGPGTRLTVT.

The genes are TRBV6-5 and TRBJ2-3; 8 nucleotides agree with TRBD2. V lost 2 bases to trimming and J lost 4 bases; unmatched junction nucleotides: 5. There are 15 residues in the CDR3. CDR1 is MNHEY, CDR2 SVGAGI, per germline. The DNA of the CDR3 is TGTGCCAGCAGTTACAGGCGGGGGGATGCAGATACGCAGTATTTT. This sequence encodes CASSYRRGDADTQYF.

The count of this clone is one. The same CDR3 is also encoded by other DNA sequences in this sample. Written as DNA, the CDR3 is TGCGCCAGCAGCTCCGGGACGGATGGAAACACCATATATTTT. Encoded protein: CASSSGTDGNTIYF. V usage is TRBV5-1 and J usage is TRBJ1-3, with TRBD1 as a possible D gene (5 bases). V shed 3 bases and J shed 3 bases, with 10 bases lying between them. The CDR3 runs to 14 residues. Per the germline V gene, CDR1 is SGHRS and CDR2 is YFSETQ. Complete variable domain (other parts from reference TRBV5-1 and TRBJ1-3): KAGVTQTPRYLIKTRGQQVTLSCSPISGHRSVSWYQQTPGQGLQFLFEYFSETQRNKGNFPGRFSGRQFSNSRSEMNVSTLELGDSALYLCASSSGTDGNTIYFGEGSWLTVV.